Given below is one TCR beta chain in context. The data were taken from a study of blood T cell repertoires in COVID-19. Study in general: Spain, Italy and the United States supplied samples that represented acute and convalescent COVID-19. The analysed material was cDNA or gDNA that came from T cells, B-cell-depleted T cells, or PBMCs.

In the study's own analysis: Reference gene primer amplification in the assay estimated nucleated cell counts. Sequenced by immunoSEQ multiplex PCR; TCRdb stores in-frame clones only, minus some. V and J calls and clone size are given by that table; D and trimming were obtained from the DNA. Counted here are about 150,000 clones, about 86% occurring once; the ten biggest clones make up less than 3.5%. Germline V gene sequence: CDR1 SGHRS, CDR2 YFSETQ. This CDR3 comprises 18 residues. Trimming at V came to 0 bases and at J to 4 bases, leaving 6 bases not matched to a gene. The sequence was obtained from a man aged 70 or older with acute or convalescent COVID-19. V is TRBV5-1 and J is TRBJ2-6; 11 bases are shared with TRBD1. Sequencing used peripheral blood. This CDR3 reads CASSLEGQGAPGANVLTF. The CDR3 bases are TGCGCCAGCAGCTTGGAAGGACAGGGGGCGCCGGGGGCCAACGTCCTGACTTTC.